This passage covers 13 T cell receptor beta chains from one sample sequenced in a study of blood T cell repertoires in COVID-19. Produced via immunoSEQ multiplex PCR; TCRdb's table is partial and in-frame only. This table holds about 230,000 clones, less than 85% found once. The specimen sequenced was peripheral blood. The receptors come from a woman in her 70s with active or convalescent COVID-19.

The rearrangement joins TRBV15 to TRBJ1-2; D is ambiguous. The germline V gene encodes CDR1 LNHNV and CDR2 YYDKDF (reference sequence). V lost 1 base, J lost 4 bases, and 4 bases lay in between. CDR3 length equals 12 residues. CDR3 bases: TGTGCCACCAGCAGAGTCGGCTATGGCTACACCTTC. This codes for CATSRVGYGYTF. Full variable domain (missing parts from reference TRBV15 and TRBJ1-2): DAMVIQNPRYQVTQFGKPVTLSCSQTLNHNVMYWYQQKSSQAPKLLFHYYDKDFNNEADTPDNFQSRRPNTSFCFLDIRSPGLGDTAMYLCATSRVGYGYTFGSGTRLTVV.

The V and J genes are TRBV9 and TRBJ2-3; 7 positions agree with TRBD2. J was trimmed by 2 bases and V by 4 bases; bases with no gene match: 4. The germline CDR1 and CDR2 sequences are SGDLS and YYNGEE. The CDR3 runs to 14 residues. CDR3 sequence: CASSFGTITDTQYF. The CDR3, as DNA: TGTGCCAGCAGCTTCGGGACTATCACAGATACGCAGTATTTT.

The V gene is TRBV15, the J gene TRBJ2-1, with 9 bases fitting TRBD2. J was trimmed by 9 bases and V by 3 bases; bases with no gene match: 18. Looked up from germline, CDR1 is LNHNV and CDR2 is YYDKDF (reference sequence). The CDR3 contains 18 residues. The CDR3 loop reads CATSSGLATNGLGSEQFF. The CDR3 DNA is TGTGCCACCAGCAGCGGACTAGCGACCAACGGATTGGGGAGTGAGCAGTTCTTC.

The CDR3 protein is CASSVTGVGTEAFF. The CDR3 bases are TGTGCCAGCAGCGTAACAGGGGTAGGCACTGAAGCTTTCTTT. This chain uses TRBV7-9 with TRBJ1-1, with TRBD1 matching over 7 bases. Germline CDR1 is SEHNR and CDR2 is FQNEAQ (reference sequence). Trimming at V came to 5 bases and at J to 4 bases, leaving 7 bases not matched to a gene. The CDR3 is 14 amino acids.

The V gene is TRBV3-1 (or the pseudogene TRBV3-2), the J gene TRBJ2-2, with TRBD2 identical over 9 bases. The V and J ends lost 4 bases and 6 bases, in that order; junction bases with no gene match: 6. The V gene's germline CDR1 is LGHDT and CDR2 YNNKEL (reference sequence). This CDR3 has 15 amino acids. CDR3 residues: CASSPIAGAAGELFF. In DNA, the CDR3 is TGTGCCAGCAGCCCTATAGCGGGAGCAGCCGGGGAGCTGTTTTTT.

The chain is built from TRBV18 and TRBJ1-4, with D unclear. Trimming shortened V by 3 bases and J by 6 bases, and 14 bases separated the two germline ends. The CDR3 spans 15 residues. CDR1 is KGHSH and CDR2 is LQKENI in the germline V gene. The CDR3 DNA reads TGTGCCAGCTCACCGGAGAATGAGGGTCATGAAAAACTGTTTTTT. This encodes CASSPENEGHEKLFF.

The gene calls are TRBV7-2 and TRBJ2-5; D remains ambiguous. The V gene lost 5 bases and the J gene lost 2 bases, with 12 bases spanning the gap. This CDR3 has 14 residues. The germline V gene has CDR1 SGHTA and CDR2 FQGNSA. The CDR3 sequence: CASSPPGLQETQYF. The CDR3, as DNA: TGTGCCAGCAGCCCCCCCGGGTTACAAGAGACCCAGTACTTC.

The genes are TRBV7-9 and TRBJ1-6, with no clear D. This CDR3 has 12 residues. The V end was cut by 2 bases, the J end by 10 bases, with 6 bases between. In germline, CDR1 is SEHNR, CDR2 FQNEAQ (reference sequence). CDR3 DNA sequence: TGTGCCAGCAGCTTATTCGTCTCACCCCTCCACTTT. Its protein product is CASSLFVSPLHF.

V usage is TRBV28 and J usage is TRBJ2-5, with 11 bases that match TRBD2. With 3 bases clipped from V and 1 base from J, the junction kept 10 bases outside the gene matches. The V gene's germline CDR1 is MDHEN and CDR2 SYDVKM. This CDR3 region has 18 residues. The chain's CDR3 is CASSFAPGLAGFQETQYF. CDR3 DNA sequence: TGTGCCAGCAGTTTTGCCCCCGGACTAGCGGGTTTCCAAGAGACCCAGTACTTC. The full variable domain, rest sourced from reference TRBV28 and TRBJ2-5, is DVKVTQSSRYLVKRTGEKVFLECVQDMDHENMFWYRQDPGLGLRLIYFSYDVKMKEKGDIPEGYSVSREKKERFSLILESASTNQTSMYLCASSFAPGLAGFQETQYFGPGTRLLVL.

The rearrangement joins TRBV6-5 to TRBJ2-7, with unresolved D. The germline CDR1 and CDR2 sequences are MNHEY and SVGAGI. The CDR3 loop spans 10 amino acids. The V end was cut by 8 bases, the J end by 3 bases, with 5 bases between. The chain's CDR3 is CASGHYEQYF. In DNA form, the CDR3 reads TGTGCCAGCGGGCACTACGAGCAGTACTTC.

J is TRBJ1-5 and V is TRBV19; the D gene is possibly TRBD1 (5 bases). V lost 5 bases and J lost 4, with 12 bases in between. The CDR3 is made up of 14 amino acids. The germline CDR1 and CDR2 sequences are LNHDA and SQIVND (reference sequence). This chain's CDR3 is CASSRGMGNQPQHF. DNA for the CDR3: TGTGCCAGTAGTCGGGGGATGGGTAATCAGCCCCAGCATTTT.

V usage is TRBV19 and J usage is TRBJ1-5, with D perhaps matching TRBD1 (6 bases). V was trimmed by 0 bases and J by 11 bases, leaving 20 bases between them. This CDR3 contains 16 residues. The V gene's germline CDR1 is LNHDA and CDR2 SQIVND (reference sequence). The CDR3 reads CASSIDAGALRRAQHF. CDR3 coding DNA: TGTGCCAGTAGTATAGATGCGGGGGCTCTGAGGAGGGCCCAGCATTTT.

This rearrangement joins TRBV6-1 to TRBJ1-5; D remains unclear. Germline loops: CDR1 MNHNS, CDR2 SASEGT. The CDR3 spans 16 residues. V lost 2 bases and J 5 bases, leaving 16 bases between the germline ends. The CDR3 region is CASSESRARGYQPQHF. CDR3 coding DNA: TGTGCCAGCAGTGAATCCCGGGCCCGGGGATATCAGCCCCAGCATTTT.